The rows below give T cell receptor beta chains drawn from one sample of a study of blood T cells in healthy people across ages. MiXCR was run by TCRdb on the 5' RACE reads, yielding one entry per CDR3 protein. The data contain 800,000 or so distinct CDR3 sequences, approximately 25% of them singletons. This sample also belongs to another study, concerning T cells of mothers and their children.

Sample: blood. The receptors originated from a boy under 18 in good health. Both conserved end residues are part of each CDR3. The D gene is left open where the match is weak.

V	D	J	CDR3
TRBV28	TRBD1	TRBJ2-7	CASRTPGQRFYEQYF
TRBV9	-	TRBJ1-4	CASSVGFGGLVEKLFF
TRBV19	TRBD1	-	CASSIVRTGMDEQYF
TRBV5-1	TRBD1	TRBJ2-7	CASSQGQGASEQYF
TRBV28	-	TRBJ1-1	CASREDSRANTDAFF
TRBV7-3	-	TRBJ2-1	CASSDDDSDPPNEQFF
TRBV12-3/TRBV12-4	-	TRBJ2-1	CASSLKEGRSSYNEQFF
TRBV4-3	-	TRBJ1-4	CASSQDTAGGINRFTNEKLFF
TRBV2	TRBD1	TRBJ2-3	CASVIPGGADTQYF
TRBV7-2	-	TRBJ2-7	CASSSQTGLPGEQYF
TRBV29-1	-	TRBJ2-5	CSGGHLQETQYF
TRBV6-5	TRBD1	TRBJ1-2	CASSNQGAGYGYTF
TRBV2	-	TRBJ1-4	CASAGGVYEKLFF
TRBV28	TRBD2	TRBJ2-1	CASSFSGSSYNEQFF
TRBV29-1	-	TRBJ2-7	CSVQQGFSYEQYF
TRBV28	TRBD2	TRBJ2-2	CASSSEGLPTGELFF
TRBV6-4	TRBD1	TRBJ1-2	CASSDSWGQATNYGYTF
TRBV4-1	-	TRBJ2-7	CASSQDSTDYYEQYF
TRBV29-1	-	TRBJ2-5	CSVDGDGLWEQYF
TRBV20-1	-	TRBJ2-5	CSARSSQKQETQYF
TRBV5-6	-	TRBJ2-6	CASSLVRSSGANVLTF
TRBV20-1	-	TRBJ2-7	CSALKPGGKGAYEQYF
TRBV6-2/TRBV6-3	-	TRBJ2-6	CASRPLQGITGANVLTF
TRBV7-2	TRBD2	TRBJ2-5	CASSLNWGGETQYF
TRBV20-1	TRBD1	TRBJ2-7	CSAPSFETGREQYF
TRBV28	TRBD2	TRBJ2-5	CASTRGGRTSGRSGETQYF
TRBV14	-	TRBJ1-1	CASSQARGTEAFF
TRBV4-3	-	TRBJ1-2	CASSQDWRDDYGYTF
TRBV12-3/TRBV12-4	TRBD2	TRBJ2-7	CASSSTGTRRTYEQYF
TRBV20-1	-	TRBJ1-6	CSAKAGSSYNSPLHF
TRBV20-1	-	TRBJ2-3	CSAKSGTDTQYF
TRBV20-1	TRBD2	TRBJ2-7	CSARDLDSGTYEQYF
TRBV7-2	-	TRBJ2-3	CASSLQGPTDTQYF
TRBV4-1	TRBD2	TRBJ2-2	CASSQEGSGRASGELFF
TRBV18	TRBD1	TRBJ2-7	CASSQTGNPYEQYF
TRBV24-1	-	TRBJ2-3	CATSDFGPMGADTQYF
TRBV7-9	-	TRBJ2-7	CASSRSTSRFYEQYF
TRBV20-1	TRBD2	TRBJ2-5	CSAGGGLAEETQYF
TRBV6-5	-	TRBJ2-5	CASSYSGGLGETQYF
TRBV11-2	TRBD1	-	CASSLDRAGGHEQYF